This TCR beta chain was recovered during a study of blood T cell repertoires in COVID-19. CDR3 length: 21 amino acids. Trimming took off 3 bases at V and 1 base at J, with 30 bases between the two ends. In germline, CDR1 is SGHVS, CDR2 FQNEAQ. Clones were read by immunoSEQ multiplex PCR, and TCRdb kept only the in-frame ones, dropping some. The table has 300,000 to 400,000 clones, more than 90% seen once. This sequence was found in a woman aged 25 to 39 who had been exposed to COVID-19. The sequenced sample was PBMCs or T cells enriched from blood (not recorded which). V is TRBV7-8 and J is TRBJ2-5; a weak D match, TRBD2 (6 bases). This chain's CDR3 is CASSLYRVWGDRKKIQETQYF. The CDR3 nucleotides read TGTGCCAGCAGCTTGTATCGTGTATGGGGGGACCGCAAAAAAATCCAAGAGACCCAGTACTTC.